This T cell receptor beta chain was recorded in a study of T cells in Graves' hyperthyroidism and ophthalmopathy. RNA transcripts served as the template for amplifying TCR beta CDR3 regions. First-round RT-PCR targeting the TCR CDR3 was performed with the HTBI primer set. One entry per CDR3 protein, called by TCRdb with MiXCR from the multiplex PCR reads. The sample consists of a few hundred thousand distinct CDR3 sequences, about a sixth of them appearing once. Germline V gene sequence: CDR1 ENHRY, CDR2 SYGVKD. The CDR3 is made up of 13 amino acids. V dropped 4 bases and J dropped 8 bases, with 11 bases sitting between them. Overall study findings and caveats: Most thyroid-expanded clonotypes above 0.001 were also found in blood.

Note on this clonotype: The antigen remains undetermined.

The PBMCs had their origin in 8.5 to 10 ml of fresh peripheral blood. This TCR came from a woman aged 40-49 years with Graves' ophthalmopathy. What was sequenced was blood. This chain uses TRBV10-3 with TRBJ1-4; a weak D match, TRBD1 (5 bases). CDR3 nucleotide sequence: TGTGCCATCAGTGGGGGCTCGGGGGAAAAACTGTTTTTT. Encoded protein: CAISGGSGEKLFF.